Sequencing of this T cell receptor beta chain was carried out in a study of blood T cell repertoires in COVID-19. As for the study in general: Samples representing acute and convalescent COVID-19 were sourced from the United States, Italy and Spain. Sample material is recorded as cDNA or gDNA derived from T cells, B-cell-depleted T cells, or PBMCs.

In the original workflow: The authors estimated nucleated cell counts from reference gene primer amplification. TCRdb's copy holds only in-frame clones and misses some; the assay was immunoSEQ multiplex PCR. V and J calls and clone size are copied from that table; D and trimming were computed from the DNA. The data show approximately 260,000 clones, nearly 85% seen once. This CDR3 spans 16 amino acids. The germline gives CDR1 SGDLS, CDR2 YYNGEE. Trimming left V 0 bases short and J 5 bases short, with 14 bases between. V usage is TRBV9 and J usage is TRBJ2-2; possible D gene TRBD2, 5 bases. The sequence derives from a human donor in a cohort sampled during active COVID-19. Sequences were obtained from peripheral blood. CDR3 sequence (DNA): TGTGCCAGCAGCGTAGAGGCTGGGTCGGGGACCGGGGAGCTGTTTTTT. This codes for CASSVEAGSGTGELFF.